A selection of T cell receptor beta chains follows, all from one sample in a study of blood T cell repertoires in COVID-19. The repertoire was sequenced with immunoSEQ multiplex PCR; TCRdb's copy has only in-frame clones and lacks some. The sample carries under 45,000 clones, about 86% recorded once. Source material: peripheral blood. Source of these receptors: a man aged 40-55 years with active COVID-19. Each CDR3 is given with its conserved first and last residue. The D gene is left open where the match is weak. Only some rows state a clone size, as once, few, many or a class for expanded clones.

TRBD2 - TRBJ2-5 TRBV10-2 CASSDPSGRYQETQYF TGCGCCAGCAGTGACCCAAGCGGGAGGTACCAAGAGACCCAGTACTTC
- - TRBJ2-1 TRBV7-9 CASDASPGGEQFF TGTGCCAGCGACGCCTCCCCCGGGGGTGAGCAGTTCTTC
- - TRBJ2-1 TRBV28 CATLSPGDINNEQFF TGTGCCACCCTATCTCCCGGGGACATTAACAATGAGCAGTTCTTC
TRBD1 - TRBJ2-1 TRBV13 CASSFLQGNEQFF TGTGCCAGCAGCTTTTTACAGGGGAATGAGCAGTTCTTC
- - TRBJ2-2 TRBV5-1 CASSFEGLLTGELFF TGCGCCAGCAGTTTCGAGGGCCTACTCACCGGGGAGCTGTTTTTT
TRBD2 - TRBJ2-3 TRBV7-2 CASSSWTSGTDTQYF TGTGCCAGCAGCTCGTGGACTAGCGGCACAGATACGCAGTATTTT
TRBD1 - TRBJ2-7 TRBV7-6 CASSLGTGGSEQYF TGTGCCAGCAGCTTGGGGACAGGGGGCTCCGAGCAGTACTTC
- - TRBJ2-1 TRBV6-5 CASAVLSSYNEQFF TGTGCCAGCGCGGTCCTGAGCTCCTACAATGAGCAGTTCTTC
- - TRBJ2-7 TRBV7-9 CASQPSLSAGFIYEQYF TGTGCCAGCCAACCAAGCTTATCGGCGGGATTCATCTACGAGCAGTACTTC
TRBD1 - TRBJ1-2 TRBV28 CASSSPTGAFGGYTF TGTGCCAGCAGTTCACCGACAGGGGCCTTTGGCGGCTACACCTTC
- - TRBJ1-1 TRBV10-3 CAVGGGLTEAFF TGTGCGGTTGGGGGGGGCTTAACTGAAGCTTTCTTT
- - TRBJ1-4 TRBV19 CASSTNRRGNEKLFF TGTGCCAGTAGCACGAACAGGAGAGGAAATGAAAAACTGTTTTTT
- - TRBJ2-1 TRBV6-6 CASSSGSNEQFF TGTGCCAGCAGTTCAGGGTCCAATGAGCAGTTCTTC
TRBD1 - TRBJ1-2 TRBV5-8 CASSFGQEGYGYTF TGTGCCAGCAGCTTCGGACAGGAGGGGTATGGCTACACCTTC
TRBD2 - TRBJ2-5 TRBV28 CASSISGRAQETQYF TGTGCCAGCAGTATAAGCGGGAGGGCCCAAGAGACCCAGTACTTC
TRBD2 - TRBJ2-1 TRBV30 CACSSGSYNEQFF TGTGCCTGCTCTAGCGGGAGTTACAATGAGCAGTTCTTC
- few TRBJ2-3 TRBV6-5 CASTPRGDTQYF TGTGCCAGCACTCCCAGGGGTGATACGCAGTATTTT
- - TRBJ2-5 TRBV5-4 CASSFPVESETQYF TGTGCCAGCAGCTTTCCGGTGGAGTCGGAGACCCAGTACTTC
TRBD1 - TRBJ2-1 TRBV28 CASSWDSYNEQFF TGTGCCAGCAGTTGGGACAGCTACAATGAGCAGTTCTTC
TRBD1 - TRBJ1-4 TRBV4-1 CASSLLTGAITNEKLFF TGCGCCAGCAGCCTATTGACAGGGGCGATCACTAATGAAAAACTGTTTTTT